The 4 T cell receptor beta chains presented below share a single source sample, sequenced in a study of PD-L1 blockade in urothelial cancer. Profiled with immunoSEQ multiplex PCR; TCRdb holds only in-frame clones, not every one. The top ten hold under 9% of the sample, which has tens of thousands of clones, about 90% seen once. Sequenced here: PBMCs, sampled around atezolizumab (anti-PD-L1) treatment. Receptor source: a man aged 60 to 69 with urothelial cancer.

The gene calls are TRBV18 and TRBJ1-3, with D possibly being TRBD1 (5 bases). This CDR3 has 15 residues. Trimming pared 6 bases from V and 8 bases from J, leaving 20 bases between. The germline V gene encodes CDR1 KGHSH and CDR2 LQKENI. As DNA, the CDR3 is TGTGCCAGCTCGTCCGGAGGGACGGTCGGGGACACCATATATTTT. This sequence encodes CASSSGGTVGDTIYF.

The chain joins TRBV6-7 to TRBJ2-1; 8 bases are a match to TRBD1. TRBV6-7 is marked as an open reading frame, function uncertain. The V and J ends lost 9 bases and 7 bases, in that order; junction bases with no gene match: 5. The CDR3 extends over 12 amino acids. In DNA form, the CDR3 reads TGTGCCAGTACACACAGGGGGAATGAGCAGTTCTTC. Translation gives CASTHRGNEQFF.

This rearrangement joins TRBV27 to TRBJ2-1; perhaps TRBD1 as D (5 bases). Deletions cut 10 bases from V and 0 bases from J, with 13 bases between. CDR1 MNHEY and CDR2 SMNVEV come from the germline V gene (reference sequence). This CDR3 has 14 residues. CDR3 sequence reads: CATKTESSYNEQFF. Written as DNA, the CDR3 is TGTGCCACTAAGACAGAGAGCTCCTACAATGAGCAGTTCTTC.

The rearrangement uses TRBV5-1 and TRBJ2-5, with D maybe TRBD2 (5 bases). The CDR3 runs 14 residues. V shed 4 bases and J shed 5 bases, with 15 bases lying between them. Looked up from germline, CDR1 is SGHRS and CDR2 is YFSETQ. This CDR3 is CASSVSRAEETQYF. As DNA, the CDR3 is TGCGCCAGCAGCGTCTCGCGGGCTGAGGAGACCCAGTACTTC.